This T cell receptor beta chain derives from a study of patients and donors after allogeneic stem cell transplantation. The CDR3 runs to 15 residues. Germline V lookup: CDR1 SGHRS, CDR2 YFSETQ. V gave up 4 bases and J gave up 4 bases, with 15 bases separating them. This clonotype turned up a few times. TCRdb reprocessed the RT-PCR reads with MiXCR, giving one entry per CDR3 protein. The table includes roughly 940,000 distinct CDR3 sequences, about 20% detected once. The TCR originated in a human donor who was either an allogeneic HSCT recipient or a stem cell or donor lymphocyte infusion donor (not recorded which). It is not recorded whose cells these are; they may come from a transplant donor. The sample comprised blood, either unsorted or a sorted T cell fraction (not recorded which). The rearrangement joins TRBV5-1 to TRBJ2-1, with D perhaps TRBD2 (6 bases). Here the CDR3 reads CASSRDSPNYNEQFF. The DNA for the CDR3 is TGCGCCAGCAGCAGGGACTCCCCAAATTACAATGAGCAGTTCTTC.